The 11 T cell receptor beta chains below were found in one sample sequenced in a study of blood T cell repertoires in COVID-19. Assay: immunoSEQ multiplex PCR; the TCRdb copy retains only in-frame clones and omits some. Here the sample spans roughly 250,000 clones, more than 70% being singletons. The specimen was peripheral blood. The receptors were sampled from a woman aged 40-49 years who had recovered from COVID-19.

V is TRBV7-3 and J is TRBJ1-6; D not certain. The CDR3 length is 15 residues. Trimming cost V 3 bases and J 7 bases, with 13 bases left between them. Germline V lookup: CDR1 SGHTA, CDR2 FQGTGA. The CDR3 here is CASSLAGYPNSPLHF. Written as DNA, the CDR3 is TGTGCCAGCAGCTTGGCAGGTTACCCCAATTCACCCCTCCACTTT.

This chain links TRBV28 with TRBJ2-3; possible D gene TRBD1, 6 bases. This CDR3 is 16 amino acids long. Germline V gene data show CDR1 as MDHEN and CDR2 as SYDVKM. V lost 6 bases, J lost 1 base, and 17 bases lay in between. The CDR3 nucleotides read TGTGCCAGCAGAGACCGCAGGGGAATGGGCACAGATACGCAGTATTTT. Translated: CASRDRRGMGTDTQYF.

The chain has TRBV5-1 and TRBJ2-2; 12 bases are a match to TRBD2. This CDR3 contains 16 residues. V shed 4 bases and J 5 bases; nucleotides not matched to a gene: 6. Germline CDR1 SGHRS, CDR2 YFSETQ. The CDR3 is CASSASGRDGTGELFF. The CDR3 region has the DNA TGCGCCAGCAGCGCTAGCGGGAGGGACGGAACCGGGGAGCTGTTTTTT.

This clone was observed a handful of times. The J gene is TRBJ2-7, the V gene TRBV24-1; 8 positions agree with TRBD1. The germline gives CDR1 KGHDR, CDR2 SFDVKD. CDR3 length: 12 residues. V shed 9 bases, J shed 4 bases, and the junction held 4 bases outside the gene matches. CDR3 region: CATQGAEYEQYF. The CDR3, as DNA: TGTGCCACCCAGGGGGCTGAATACGAGCAGTACTTC.

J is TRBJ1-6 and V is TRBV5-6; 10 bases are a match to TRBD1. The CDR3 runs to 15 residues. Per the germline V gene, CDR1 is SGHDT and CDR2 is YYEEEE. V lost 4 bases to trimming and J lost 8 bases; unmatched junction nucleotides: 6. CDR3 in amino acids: CASSTGGQGYSPLHF. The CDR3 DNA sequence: TGTGCCAGCAGCACGGGGGGACAGGGGTATTCACCCCTCCACTTT.

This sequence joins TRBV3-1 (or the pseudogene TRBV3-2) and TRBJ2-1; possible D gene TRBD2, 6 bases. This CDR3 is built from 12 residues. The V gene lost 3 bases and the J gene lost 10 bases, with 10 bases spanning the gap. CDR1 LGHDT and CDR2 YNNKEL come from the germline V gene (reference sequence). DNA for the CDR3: TGTGCCAGCAGCCACGGAGGGATGGAGCAGTTCTTC. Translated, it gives CASSHGGMEQFF.

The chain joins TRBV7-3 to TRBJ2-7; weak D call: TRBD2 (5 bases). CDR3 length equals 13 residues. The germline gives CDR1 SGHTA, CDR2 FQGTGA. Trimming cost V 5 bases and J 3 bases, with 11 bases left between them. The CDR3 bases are TGTGCCAGCAGCATCTCCGGAGGCTACGAGCAGTACTTC. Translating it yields CASSISGGYEQYF.

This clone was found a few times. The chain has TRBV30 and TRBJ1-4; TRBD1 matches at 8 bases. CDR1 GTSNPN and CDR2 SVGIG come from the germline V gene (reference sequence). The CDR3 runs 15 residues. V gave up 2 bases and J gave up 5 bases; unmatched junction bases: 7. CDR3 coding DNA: TGTGCCTGGAGTCTAAGACAGGGGTCGAATGAAAAACTGTTTTTT. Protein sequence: CAWSLRQGSNEKLFF.

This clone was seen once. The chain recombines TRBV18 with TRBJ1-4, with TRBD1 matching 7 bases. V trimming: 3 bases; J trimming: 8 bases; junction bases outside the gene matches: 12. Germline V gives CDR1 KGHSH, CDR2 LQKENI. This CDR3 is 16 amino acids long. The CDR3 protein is CASSPSRQGGKEKLFF. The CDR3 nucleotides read TGTGCCAGCTCACCGAGCCGACAGGGAGGAAAGGAAAAACTGTTTTTT.

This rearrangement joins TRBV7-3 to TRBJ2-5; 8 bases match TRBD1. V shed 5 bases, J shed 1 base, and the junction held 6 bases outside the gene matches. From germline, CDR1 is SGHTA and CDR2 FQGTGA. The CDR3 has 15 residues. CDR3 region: CASSPHGTGQETQYF. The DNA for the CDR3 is TGTGCCAGCAGCCCGCACGGGACAGGCCAAGAGACCCAGTACTTC. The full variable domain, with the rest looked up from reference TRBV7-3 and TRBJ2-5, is GAGVSQTPSNKVTEKGKYVELRCDPISGHTALYWYRQSLGQGPEFLIYFQGTGAADDSGLPNDRFFAVRPEGSVSTLKIQRTERGDSAVYLCASSPHGTGQETQYFGPGTRLLVL.

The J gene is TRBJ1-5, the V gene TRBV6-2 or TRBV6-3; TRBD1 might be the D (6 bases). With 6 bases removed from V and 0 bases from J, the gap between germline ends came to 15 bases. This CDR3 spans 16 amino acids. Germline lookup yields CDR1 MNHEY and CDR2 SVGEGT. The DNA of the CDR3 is TGTGCCAGCAGCCCTCGGGGGGGCCTTAGCAATCAGCCCCAGCATTTT. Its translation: CASSPRGGLSNQPQHF.